The entry that follows covers one T cell receptor beta chain sequence. This sample was taken from a study of shared clonotypes between healthy human individuals. Background on the study: A donor's plate count was three for CD4 naive and three for CD4 memory; CD8 naive had two and CD8 memory one.

Repertoires were generated with immunoSEQ multiplex PCR, while TCRdb's copy carries only in-frame clones and drops some. The sample lists about a million clones, over 75% occurring once. Germline CDR1 is MGHRA and CDR2 is YSYEKL. Trimming at V came to 3 bases and at J to 3 bases, leaving 12 bases not matched to a gene. CDR3 length: 18 residues. Specimen: memory CD4+ T cells sorted from blood. Stated subset: CD45RA-negative fraction. The V gene is TRBV4-1, the J gene TRBJ1-5; TRBD1 agrees at 9 bases. The sequence derives from a man between 18 and 35 years old in good health. CDR3 in DNA: TGCGCCAGCAGCCACGACATTAAGGACAGGGGTATCAATCAGCCCCAGCATTTT. Encoded protein: CASSHDIKDRGINQPQHF.